Each of the 23 T cell receptor beta chains below was sequenced from the same sample in a study of CD8+CD57+ T cells in acquired aplastic anemia. The patients chosen for sequencing had shown expansion of CD8+CD57+ cells (detected by flow cytometry). Profiles of TCR beta VDJ and CDR3 were generated from a genomic DNA template. TCRdb reanalysed the reads using MiXCR and keeps one entry per CDR3 protein. The sample includes about 120,000 distinct CDR3 sequences, approximately 50% seen only once; the top ten take roughly 29%. Sequenced sample: sorted CD4+, CD8+, or CD8+CD57+ T cells (not recorded which) from PBMCs. The source of these receptors is a human donor with aplastic anemia.

The rearrangement joins TRBV5-1 to TRBJ2-6, with TRBD1 as a possible D gene (6 bases). Germline V CDR1 and CDR2: SGHRS, YFSETQ. The CDR3 has 14 residues. The V end lost 3 bases, the J end lost 9 bases, and 13 bases lay between the germline ends. The CDR3 coding sequence is TGCGCCAGCAGCTCGGGGCAGGGGTTCAACGTCCTGACTTTC. This gives the protein CASSSGQGFNVLTF.

This chain's CDR3 is CASSVEAGNTEAFF. DNA of the CDR3: TGTGCCAGCAGCGTAGAAGCAGGGAACACTGAAGCTTTCTTT. This chain connects TRBV2 to TRBJ1-1; no clear D. The CDR3 is 14 residues long. Germline-derived CDR1 and CDR2 are SNHLY and FYNNEI. V was shortened by 6 bases and J by 1 base, with 12 bases between the two germline ends.

This chain links TRBV10-3 with TRBJ1-5; no clear D gene. V was trimmed by 3 bases and J by 0 bases, leaving 6 bases between them. Germline-derived CDR1 and CDR2 are ENHRY and SYGVKD. This CDR3 is built from 14 residues. CDR3 in DNA: TGTGCCATCAGTGATACGGGTAGCAATCAGCCCCAGCATTTT. Translating it yields CAISDTGSNQPQHF.

This chain joins TRBV29-1 and TRBJ1-1; D might be TRBD1 (5 bases). This CDR3 has 13 residues. The germline gives CDR1 SQVTM, CDR2 ANQGSEA. CDR3: CTSGGSWNTEAFF. CDR3 DNA: TGCACCTCGGGGGGGTCTTGGAACACTGAAGCTTTCTTT.

The chain uses TRBV9 and TRBJ2-3, with 7 nucleotides matching TRBD2. This CDR3 has 15 residues. Germline V gene sequence: CDR1 SGDLS, CDR2 YYNGEE. V was pared by 3 bases and J by 2 bases, with 6 bases of the junction left unmatched. In nucleotides, the CDR3 is TGTGCCAGCAGCGCACCCGGGACTATCACAGATACGCAGTATTTT. Its translation: CASSAPGTITDTQYF.

J is TRBJ2-6 and V is TRBV2; no clear D. Trimming left V 5 bases short and J 1 base short, with 15 bases between. CDR3 size: 17 residues. Germline values: CDR1 SNHLY, CDR2 FYNNEI. The CDR3 DNA follows: TGTGCCAGCAGTCCACGACATCATCGATCTGGGGCCAACGTCCTGACTTTC. Encoded protein: CASSPRHHRSGANVLTF.

The chain carries TRBV20-1 and TRBJ1-5; 8 nucleotides line up with TRBD1. Germline-derived CDR1 and CDR2 are DFQATT and SNEGSKA (reference sequence). The V gene end was trimmed by 2 bases and the J gene end by 0 bases; junction bases not matched to a gene: 3. The CDR3 runs to 15 residues. In nucleotides, the CDR3 is TGCAGTGCTAGAATCACAGGGGGTAGCAATCAGCCCCAGCATTTT. Its translation is CSARITGGSNQPQHF.

This rearrangement joins TRBV20-1 to TRBJ2-1, with D uncertain. The CDR3 has 11 amino acids. V was shortened by 5 bases and J by 1 base, with 3 bases between the two germline ends. Germline-derived CDR1 and CDR2 are DFQATT and SNEGSKA (reference sequence). DNA of the CDR3: TGCAGTGCTCCATCCTACAATGAGCAGTTCTTC. This sequence encodes CSAPSYNEQFF.

At least ten counts were recorded for this clonotype. The V call is TRBV7-9, the J call TRBJ2-5, with D perhaps TRBD2 (7 bases). CDR3 size: 16 residues. Trimming cost V 7 bases and J 5 bases, with 23 bases left between them. CDR1 is SEHNR and CDR2 is FQNEAQ in the germline V gene (reference sequence). The CDR3 sequence is CASTPHEGGARETQYF. The DNA of the CDR3 is TGTGCCAGCACACCCCATGAAGGGGGGGCCCGGGAGACCCAGTACTTC.

This sequence joins TRBV10-3 and TRBJ2-7; unclear D gene. The germline V gene has CDR1 ENHRY and CDR2 SYGVKD. The CDR3 has 12 residues. Trimming removed 0 bases from V and 2 bases from J, with 2 bases in between. The CDR3 DNA sequence: TGTGCCATCAGTGAGTCACCCTACGAGCAGTACTTC. Amino acids: CAISESPYEQYF.

The chain uses TRBV20-1 and TRBJ1-2; D is uncertain. Trimming cost V 1 base and J 4 bases, with 16 bases left between them. The CDR3 has 15 amino acids. CDR1 DFQATT and CDR2 SNEGSKA come from the germline V gene (reference sequence). CDR3 bases: TGCAGTGCTAGAGGTGGTCAGGTCGAAATCTATGGCTACACCTTC. Protein sequence: CSARGGQVEIYGYTF.

This clonotype appeared a few times. V usage is TRBV7-3 and J usage is TRBJ1-2, with 9 nucleotides matching TRBD1. The CDR3 consists of 13 residues. Germline CDR1 and CDR2: SGHTA and FQGTGA. Unmatched junction bases numbered 3, after V lost 5 bases and J lost 5 bases. DNA of the CDR3: TGTGCCAGCAGCGTGGGACAGGGATATGGCTACACCTTC. Encoded protein: CASSVGQGYGYTF.

This clonotype was seen repeatedly, ten times or more. The chain joins TRBV5-5 to TRBJ1-3, with D possibly being TRBD1 (6 bases). Between the trimmed V and J ends, which lost 4 bases and 7 bases, there was a span of 12 bases. This CDR3 is built from 13 residues. The V gene's germline CDR1 is SGHKS and CDR2 YYEKEE (reference sequence). CDR3 protein: CASSQRTDNTIYF. In DNA form, the CDR3 reads TGTGCCAGCAGCCAGAGGACAGACAACACCATATATTTT.

The gene calls are TRBV9 and TRBJ2-1, with 12 positions matching TRBD2. Germline loops: CDR1 SGDLS, CDR2 YYNGEE. The CDR3 consists of 15 residues. J gave up 6 bases and V 3 bases, and 4 bases lay outside the gene matches. The CDR3 sequence is CASSAGLAGFNEQFF. The CDR3 region has the DNA TGTGCCAGCAGCGCCGGACTAGCGGGGTTCAATGAGCAGTTCTTC.

The chain recombines TRBV20-1 with TRBJ1-1; D remains ambiguous. Trimming removed 6 bases at V and 9 bases at J, with 17 bases between. This CDR3 contains 12 residues. In germline, CDR1 is DFQATT, CDR2 SNEGSKA (reference sequence). CDR3 sequence (DNA): TGCAGTGCCACCCCGGGCAGCCCCAAAGCTTTCTTT. Its translation is CSATPGSPKAFF.

A note on this clonotype: A much more abundant neighbour one base away suggests this may be a read error. This chain joins TRBV13 and TRBJ2-7, with 7 bases matching TRBD1. The CDR3 extends over 15 amino acids. Germline CDR1 and CDR2: PRHDT and FYEKMQ (reference sequence). Losses at the gene ends were 5 bases for V and 6 bases for J; bases not matched to a gene: 13. This CDR3 reads CASSLGRRQGCEQYF. CDR3 sequence (DNA): TGTGCCAGCAGCCTGGGTAGGAGACAGGGATGCGAGCAGTACTTC.

As regards this clonotype: The junction differs from germline at one of its ends, possibly a read error. The V gene is TRBV11-2, the J gene TRBJ1-3; D is uncertain. The CDR3 has 17 residues. The germline V gene has CDR1 SGHAT and CDR2 FQNNGV. The CDR3 region has the DNA TGTGCCAACAGCTCGGACGGAACCGGATACTCTGGAAACACCATATATTTT. Its translation: CANSSDGTGYSGNTIYF.

In its sample, this clonotype was seen many times. The chain recombines TRBV29-1 with TRBJ1-1; D gene uncertain. This CDR3 region has 15 residues. The ends were cut back, 2 bases at V and 0 bases at J, with 13 bases in the middle. Germline V gives CDR1 SQVTM, CDR2 ANQGSEA. CDR3 bases: TGCAGCGTTGAACCCCGGCCCTTGTTGAACACTGAAGCTTTCTTT. This sequence encodes CSVEPRPLLNTEAFF.

This clonotype was detected many times. The chain combines TRBV14 with TRBJ1-4; D unresolved. Trimming shortened V by 0 bases and J by 8 bases, and 13 bases separated the two germline ends. Looked up from germline, CDR1 is SGHDN and CDR2 is FVKESK. The CDR3 totals 15 residues. Here the CDR3 reads CASSQEAGFGEKLFF. The CDR3 coding sequence is TGTGCCAGCAGCCAAGAGGCGGGCTTCGGAGAAAAACTGTTTTTT.

V and J are TRBV29-1 and TRBJ2-7; maybe TRBD2 (6 bases). CDR3 length: 13 amino acids. CDR1 and CDR2 (germline): SQVTM, ANQGSEA. Trimming pared 4 bases from V and 7 bases from J, leaving 17 bases between. The CDR3 sequence: CSVGGTPSGEQYF. DNA of the CDR3: TGCAGCGTTGGCGGGACGCCCTCGGGAGAGCAGTACTTC.

The table lists this clonotype with a few counts. The rearrangement joins TRBV20-1 to TRBJ1-5; D may be TRBD1 (5 bases). Germline loops: CDR1 DFQATT, CDR2 SNEGSKA (reference sequence). This CDR3 has 13 residues. The V gene lost 3 bases and the J gene lost 7 bases, with 13 bases spanning the gap. The CDR3 region is CSASLGVEQPQHF. The CDR3 nucleotides read TGCAGTGCTAGTTTAGGGGTCGAACAGCCCCAGCATTTT.

The V gene is TRBV29-1, the J gene TRBJ1-1; no firm D call. This CDR3 is 12 amino acids long. Trimming pared 5 bases from V and 1 base from J, leaving 8 bases between. Germline V gene data show CDR1 as SQVTM and CDR2 as ANQGSEA. The CDR3 sequence: CSVMGRNTEAFF. Here the CDR3 DNA reads TGCAGCGTTATGGGTAGGAACACTGAAGCTTTCTTT.

The chain couples TRBV5-6 to TRBJ2-7; the D is unclear. CDR3 length: 13 amino acids. The germline V gene has CDR1 SGHDT and CDR2 YYEEEE. V shed 0 bases and J shed 3 bases, with 7 bases lying between them. CDR3 amino acids: CASSLVRNYEQYF. The CDR3 nucleotides are TGTGCCAGCAGCTTGGTTCGGAACTACGAGCAGTACTTC.